The rows below give T cell receptor beta chains drawn from one sample of a study of T-cell memory formation after mild COVID-19. TCRdb re-called the 5' RACE reads with MiXCR, one entry per CDR3 protein. The data show 260,000 or so distinct CDR3 sequences, with approximately 15% seen just once and roughly a fifth held by the top ten. The sample was PBMCs or a T cell subset sorted from them (not recorded which). Receptors were obtained from a man aged 18 to 35 who had mild COVID-19 (a few samples of this study predate the infection). Cell type and time point are not known. CDR3s include the opening cysteine and the closing phenylalanine or tryptophan. The D gene is left open where the match is weak. Only part of the rows carry a size: once, few, many, or a class if the clone is expanded.

few,TRBJ2-4,NA,TRBV20-1,TGCAGTGCTAGAGTTCGTCTAGCCAAAAACATTCAGTACTTC,CSARVRLAKNIQYF
few,TRBJ2-1,TRBD2,TRBV5-1,TGCGCCAGCAGCTTGGCTAGCGGAGCCAATGAGCAGTTCTTC,CASSLASGANEQFF
NA,TRBJ2-7,TRBD2,TRBV5-1,TGCGCCAGCAGCTTGCCCCTAGCGGGGGGTGGTGAGCAGTACTTC,CASSLPLAGGGEQYF
once,TRBJ1-1,NA,TRBV4-2,TGTGCCAGCAGCGATCCCCTCGGCTTACTGAGGCAGGGAGCTTTCTTT,CASSDPLGLLRQGAFF
NA,TRBJ1-1,NA,TRBV11-2,TGTGCCAGCAGCCCAGGGCGGGGCAGATTATACACTGAAGCTTTCTTT,CASSPGRGRLYTEAFF
few,TRBJ1-2,TRBD1,TRBV28,TGTGCCAGCAGTTTACCGGGACAGGGCATTGGCTACACCTTC,CASSLPGQGIGYTF
NA,TRBJ1-2,NA,TRBV6-5,TGTGCCAGCAGTTCACGTTCGGGGAGGGCACGGTATGGCTACACCTTC,CASSSRSGRARYGYTF
many,TRBJ2-3,TRBD2,TRBV7-9,TGTGCCAGCAGCTTCACCCGACTAGCGGGAAGCACAGATACGCAGTATTTT,CASSFTRLAGSTDTQYF
few,TRBJ2-7,NA,TRBV30,TGTGCCTGGAGTACGGGGACCGAGCAGTACTTC,CAWSTGTEQYF
NA,TRBJ1-4,NA,TRBV7-2,TGTGCCAGCAGCTTAGTTTGGTCTCCCCGGGGGGAAAAACTGTTTTTT,CASSLVWSPRGEKLFF
few,TRBJ2-1,NA,TRBV12-5,TGTGCTAGTGGTTCCCCCAGGGACGATGAGCAGTTCTTC,CASGSPRDDEQFF
NA,TRBJ1-1,TRBD1,TRBV19,TGTGCCAGTAGTGTGGACAGGTTTGAAGCTTTCTTT,CASSVDRFEAFF
NA,TRBJ2-5,TRBD2,TRBV18,TGTGCCAGCTCACCACCGCGGGGAGCGGGGGGACAAGAGACCCAGTACTTC,CASSPPRGAGGQETQYF
NA,TRBJ2-2,TRBD1,TRBV6-2/TRBV6-3,TGTGCCAGCCTTGGACAGGGTAGCACCGGGGAGCTGTTTTTT,CASLGQGSTGELFF
many,TRBJ1-2,NA,TRBV5-1,TGCGCCAGCAGCTTGCAGGGCTATGGCTACACCTTC,CASSLQGYGYTF
NA,TRBJ2-2,TRBD1,TRBV25-1,TGTGCCAGCAGTGATAACAGGGGGCGGACCGGGGAGCTGTTTTTT,CASSDNRGRTGELFF
few,TRBJ1-6,NA,TRBV7-2,TGTGCCAGCAGCTTAGTACCCTCACCCCTCCACTTT,CASSLVPSPLHF
NA,TRBJ1-2,NA,TRBV7-9,TGTGCCAGCAGCCCACCCCGGGGCAGCAACTACTATGGCTACACCTTC,CASSPPRGSNYYGYTF
NA,TRBJ1-5,NA,TRBV20-1,TGCAGTGCTAGAGTTATGCGGGGGGGAGGCAATCAGCCCCAGCATTTT,CSARVMRGGGNQPQHF
few,TRBJ2-3,TRBD2,TRBV4-2,TGTGCCAGCAGCCAAGGAAGCGGGGGGGCCTTAGGGGATACGCAGTATTTT,CASSQGSGGALGDTQYF
few,TRBJ2-2,NA,TRBV6-4,TGTGCCAGCAGTGACTCGAGAATGTCCGGGGAGCTGTTTTTT,CASSDSRMSGELFF
NA,TRBJ2-3,TRBD2,TRBV2,TGTGCCAGCATGAGGCTAGCGGCGAATTCAGATACGCAGTATTTT,CASMRLAANSDTQYF
NA,TRBJ1-6,TRBD1,TRBV5-1,TGCGCCAGCAGTAGGGGACAGGGGAATTCACCCCTCCACTTT,CASSRGQGNSPLHF
few,TRBJ2-7,TRBD1,TRBV20-1,TGCAGTGTGCCGGGACAGGGGTCCCACGAGCAGTACTTC,CSVPGQGSHEQYF